A selection of T cell receptor beta chains follows, all from one sample in a study of regulatory T cells in long-lasting Graves disease. In TCRdb, the multiplex PCR reads were re-called with MiXCR into one record per CDR3 protein. The sample lists approximately 480,000 distinct CDR3 sequences, under 20% occurring once. The data were also submitted as part of a second study, on T cells in Graves' hyperthyroidism and ophthalmopathy.

The starting material was peripheral blood mononuclear cells (PBMCs), obtained at new diagnosis, from a patient treated with antithyroid drugs. These receptor sequences come from a man aged 40-55 years with Graves disease. The CDR3 runs from the conserved cysteine through the conserved F or W. A D gene is named only where the DNA matches it firmly. Clone sizes are given selectively: once, few, many, or a class where the clone is expanded.

clone_size	v_call	cdr3_length	j_call	d_call	cdr3_nt	cdr3_aa
many	TRBV28	12	TRBJ2-7	TRBD1	TGTGCCAGCACCCAGGGGGCCTACGAGCAGTACTTC	CASTQGAYEQYF
many	TRBV7-9	16	TRBJ2-1	TRBD2	TGTGCCAGCAGCCCACGACTAGCGGGAGACCATCATGAGCAGTTCTTC	CASSPRLAGDHHEQFF
many	TRBV3-1	14	TRBJ1-5	NA	TGTGCCAGCAGCCAATCAGGGAACAATCAGCCCCAGCATTTT	CASSQSGNNQPQHF
NA	TRBV24-1	15	TRBJ2-2	NA	TGTGCCACCAGTGGGGTAACGGGGAACACCGGGGAGCTGTTTTTT	CATSGVTGNTGELFF
many	TRBV5-1	12	TRBJ2-7	NA	TGCGCCAGCAGCTTGGGGGATGACGAGCAGTACTTC	CASSLGDDEQYF
NA	TRBV6-2/TRBV6-3	13	TRBJ1-5	NA	TGTGCCAGCAGCCGGCAGAGCAATCAGCCCCAGCATTTT	CASSRQSNQPQHF
many	TRBV20-1	16	TRBJ2-3	NA	TGCAGTGCAACTAGGGCGAGGGGGAGGGGCACAGATACGCAGTATTTT	CSATRARGRGTDTQYF
many	TRBV18	14	TRBJ2-7	TRBD1	TGTGCCAGCTCACCCGCGACAGGGTCCTACGAGCAGTACTTC	CASSPATGSYEQYF
many	TRBV5-5	15	TRBJ2-3	NA	TGTGCCAGCAGCGACGTCATCTCCATCACAGATACGCAGTATTTT	CASSDVISITDTQYF
NA	TRBV28	14	TRBJ1-1	TRBD1	TGTGCCAGCAGCAGACAGGGGACGAACACTGAAGCTTTCTTT	CASSRQGTNTEAFF
NA	TRBV7-9	13	TRBJ2-1	NA	TGTGCCAGCTATGGGGTATCCGCATCCGGGCAGTTCTTC	CASYGVSASGQFF
many	TRBV5-1	13	TRBJ1-2	NA	TGCGCCAGCAGCTTAGGAGGGGTTGACGGCTACACCTTC	CASSLGGVDGYTF